The 27 T cell receptor beta chains below all came from one sample that was sequenced in a study of T cell responses to AZD1222 COVID-19 vaccine. Using immunoSEQ multiplex PCR, the repertoire was profiled, and TCRdb retains in-frame clones only, with some absent. Found here are around 180,000 clones, roughly 94% of them singletons; the top ten hold 1.5% to 2%. The sample in question was peripheral blood, obtained 28 days after the second AZD1222 dose. The source of these receptors is an adult who received the AZD1222 COVID-19 vaccine.

Concerning this clone: This specimen includes other DNA sequences encoding the same CDR3. The chain recombines TRBV7-3 with TRBJ2-1; D is unresolved. The V and J ends lost 2 bases and 4 bases respectively, with 6 bases between them. The CDR3 is made up of 13 amino acids. Germline V CDR1 and CDR2: SGHTA, FQGTGA. DNA of the CDR3: TGTGCCAGCAGCTTAGGGCTATACAATGAGCAGTTCTTC. Translating gives CASSLGLYNEQFF.

The chain uses TRBV5-6 and TRBJ2-3, with TRBD1 matching over 7 bases. The CDR3 extends over 14 amino acids. J was trimmed by 3 bases and V by 4 bases; bases with no gene match: 5. The germline V gene has CDR1 SGHDT and CDR2 YYEEEE. The CDR3 sequence is CASSIGTETDTQYF. The CDR3 DNA reads TGTGCCAGCAGCATCGGGACAGAAACAGATACGCAGTATTTT.

The gene calls are TRBV21-1 and TRBJ1-5; the table assigns TRBD1, which was not confirmed against the DNA. TRBV21-1 is a pseudogene locus. This CDR3 region has 16 residues. The CDR3 protein is CASSTGTVYSNQPQHF. The CDR3 nucleotides are TGTGCCAGCAGCACAGGGACAGTTTATAGCAATCAGCCCCAGCATTTT.

The rearrangement uses TRBV27 and TRBJ1-5; a possible D gene is TRBD1 (5 bases). Germline loops: CDR1 MNHEY, CDR2 SMNVEV (reference sequence). Trimming removed 7 bases at V and 0 bases at J, with 13 bases between. The CDR3 consists of 15 residues. CDR3: CASNRPGPSNQPQHF. CDR3 coding DNA: TGTGCCAGCAATAGACCGGGACCTAGCAATCAGCCCCAGCATTTT.

The V and J genes are TRBV19 and TRBJ1-2; D is uncertain. V lost 5 bases and J lost 2, with 12 bases in between. The germline V gene has CDR1 LNHDA and CDR2 SQIVND (reference sequence). This CDR3 has 14 residues. Here the CDR3 reads CASSYERENYGYTF. CDR3 nucleotides: TGTGCCAGTAGTTATGAGCGGGAGAACTATGGCTACACCTTC. Together with reference TRBV19 and TRBJ1-2, the CDR3 gives the full variable domain: DGGITQSPKYLFRKEGQNVTLSCEQNLNHDAMYWYRQDPGQGLRLIYYSQIVNDFQKGDIAEGYSVSREKKESFPLTVTSAQKNPTAFYLCASSYERENYGYTFGSGTRLTVV.

The V gene is TRBV9, the J gene TRBJ2-4; either TRBD1 or TRBD2 may fit D (5 bases each). V lost 4 bases, J lost 11 bases, and 19 bases lay in between. Germline CDR1 SGDLS, CDR2 YYNGEE. This CDR3 has 14 residues. DNA of the CDR3: TGTGCCAGCAGCCAACCCGGGACGACGAGAGTTCAGTACTTC. It is translated as CASSQPGTTRVQYF.

In regard to this clone: The same CDR3 is also encoded by other DNA sequences in this sample. CDR3 amino acids: CASSRQGTDTQYF. In DNA form, the CDR3 reads TGTGCCAGTAGTCGGCAAGGCACAGATACGCAGTATTTT. The rearrangement uses TRBV19 and TRBJ2-3; D not certain. V dropped 5 bases and J dropped 1 base, with 7 bases sitting between them. This CDR3 has 13 amino acids. The germline CDR1 and CDR2 sequences are LNHDA and SQIVND (reference sequence).

In this sample, this clone turned up once. The CDR3 is CASSFRGRGSYNEQFF. CDR3 DNA sequence: TGTGCCAGCAGTTTCCGCGGGAGAGGGTCCTACAATGAGCAGTTCTTC. This chain connects TRBV27 to TRBJ2-1, with TRBD2 matching 7 bases. This CDR3 is built from 16 residues. Germline CDR1 is MNHEY and CDR2 is SMNVEV (reference sequence). J was trimmed by 1 base and V by 3 bases; bases with no gene match: 6.

The gene calls are TRBV9 and TRBJ1-6; perhaps TRBD1 as D (6 bases). The CDR3 consists of 16 residues. The V end lost 3 bases, the J end lost 10 bases, and 20 bases lay between the germline ends. Per the germline V gene, CDR1 is SGDLS and CDR2 is YYNGEE. CDR3 protein: CASSAPSRGQGSPLHF. The CDR3 DNA is TGTGCCAGCAGCGCCCCCAGTCGGGGTCAGGGGTCACCCCTCCACTTT.

The chain has TRBV19 and TRBJ1-1; D ambiguous. This CDR3 has 15 residues. Trimming removed 3 bases at V and 1 base at J, with 12 bases between. Per germline, CDR1 LNHDA and CDR2 SQIVND (reference sequence). The CDR3 here is CASSIESTQNTEAFF. Here the CDR3 DNA reads TGTGCCAGTAGTATTGAGTCGACACAGAACACTGAAGCTTTCTTT. The whole variable domain, filled in from reference TRBV19 and TRBJ1-1, reads DGGITQSPKYLFRKEGQNVTLSCEQNLNHDAMYWYRQDPGQGLRLIYYSQIVNDFQKGDIAEGYSVSREKKESFPLTVTSAQKNPTAFYLCASSIESTQNTEAFFGQGTRLTVV.

The chain combines TRBV6-5 with TRBJ2-5; no clear D gene. V dropped 6 bases and J dropped 2 bases, with 4 bases sitting between them. In germline, CDR1 is MNHEY, CDR2 SVGAGI. CDR3 length equals 11 residues. The chain's CDR3 is CASRIQETQYF. The CDR3 DNA sequence: TGTGCCAGCAGGATACAAGAGACCCAGTACTTC.

This chain joins TRBV7-9 and TRBJ1-1; 7 bases map to TRBD1. The CDR3 loop spans 15 amino acids. Germline V gives CDR1 SEHNR, CDR2 FQNEAQ (reference sequence). V lost 1 base, J lost 4 bases, and 6 bases stayed unmatched. Here the CDR3 reads CASSLDAGGITEAFF. CDR3 nucleotide sequence: TGTGCCAGCAGCTTAGATGCAGGGGGTATCACTGAAGCTTTCTTT. The full variable domain, rest sourced from reference TRBV7-9 and TRBJ1-1, is DTGVSQNPRHKITKRGQNVTFRCDPISEHNRLYWYRQTLGQGPEFLTYFQNEAQLEKSRLLSDRFSAERPKGSFSTLEIQRTEQGDSAMYLCASSLDAGGITEAFFGQGTRLTVV.

The chain links TRBV9 to TRBJ2-2; D is possibly TRBD2 (5 bases). This CDR3 region has 16 residues. Per the germline V gene, CDR1 is SGDLS and CDR2 is YYNGEE. V shed 4 bases and J shed 3 bases, with 16 bases lying between them. The CDR3 sequence: CASSPHGQRYTGELFF. In DNA, the CDR3 is TGTGCCAGCAGCCCCCACGGGCAGCGGTACACCGGGGAGCTGTTTTTT. Full variable domain (remainder filled in from reference TRBV9 and TRBJ2-2): DSGVTQTPKHLITATGQRVTLRCSPRSGDLSVYWYQQSLDQGLQFLIQYYNGEERAKGNILERFSAQQFPDLHSELNLSSLELGDSALYFCASSPHGQRYTGELFFGEGSRLTVL.

V gene TRBV3-1 (or the pseudogene TRBV3-2) combines with J gene TRBJ2-3; tentative D call: TRBD2 (5 bases). The V and J ends lost 5 bases and 0 bases respectively, with 12 bases between them. Germline-derived CDR1 and CDR2 are LGHDT and YNNKEL (reference sequence). The CDR3 is made up of 15 amino acids. CDR3 bases: TGTGCCAGCAGCGAAACCTGGACTAGCACAGATACGCAGTATTTT. This gives the protein CASSETWTSTDTQYF.

The V and J genes are TRBV19 and TRBJ1-1; D remains ambiguous. CDR3 size: 11 residues. V was shortened by 8 bases and J by 1 base, with 5 bases between the two germline ends. Germline V gives CDR1 LNHDA, CDR2 SQIVND (reference sequence). The CDR3 loop reads CASYQNTEAFF. The CDR3 DNA reads TGTGCCAGTTACCAGAACACTGAAGCTTTCTTT.

This sequence joins TRBV25-1 and TRBJ1-2; a weak D match, TRBD1 (5 bases). From germline, CDR1 is MGHDK and CDR2 SYGVNS. CDR3 length: 14 residues. The V and J ends lost 1 base and 3 bases respectively, with 9 bases between them. CDR3 bases: TGTGCCAGCAGTGAATTGGGGCTTGACTATGGCTACACCTTC. Amino acid sequence: CASSELGLDYGYTF.

This chain uses TRBV5-3 with TRBJ1-1; D unclear. TRBV5-3 is given ORF status, its function remaining uncertain. The V and J ends lost 1 base and 6 bases respectively, with 7 bases between them. CDR3 length: 12 amino acids. CDR3: CARSLSGSEAFF. In DNA, the CDR3 is TGTGCCAGAAGCTTGAGCGGCTCTGAAGCTTTCTTT.

This clone was detected only once. V and J are TRBV14 and TRBJ2-1, with D tentatively TRBD2 (6 bases). The CDR3 loop spans 13 amino acids. V dropped 2 bases and J dropped 10 bases, with 12 bases sitting between them. Germline CDR1 reads SGHDN; CDR2 reads FVKESK. The CDR3 DNA reads TGTGCCAGCAGCCAACTAGGACTAAGAGAGCAGTTCTTC. Translated: CASSQLGLREQFF.

The V and J genes are TRBV2 and TRBJ1-1; no firm D call. The V gene lost 2 bases and the J gene lost 6 bases, with 7 bases spanning the gap. The CDR3 runs to 12 residues. Looked up from germline, CDR1 is SNHLY and CDR2 is FYNNEI. In nucleotides, the CDR3 is TGTGCCAGCAGTGAAATAACCCCTGAAGCTTTCTTT. Residues: CASSEITPEAFF.

This clone was counted a few times. V gene TRBV3-1 (or the pseudogene TRBV3-2) combines with J gene TRBJ1-4; D remains unclear. V lost 4 bases and J 3 bases, leaving 12 bases between the germline ends. CDR1 LGHDT and CDR2 YNNKEL come from the germline V gene (reference sequence). CDR3 length: 15 amino acids. CDR3: CASSPRAGSNEKLFF. The CDR3 DNA is TGTGCCAGCAGCCCCCGAGCGGGGTCTAATGAAAAACTGTTTTTT.

This clone was recorded a few times. This sequence joins TRBV10-1 and TRBJ2-5, with no clear D. The CDR3 extends over 16 amino acids. V was pared by 3 bases and J by 4 bases, with 18 bases between. Germline assignment: CDR1 WNHNN and CDR2 SYGVQD (reference sequence). The CDR3 protein is CASSDSRGASPETQYF. Here the CDR3 DNA reads TGCGCCAGCAGTGATAGTCGCGGAGCCTCTCCAGAGACCCAGTACTTC.

The chain links TRBV5-6 to TRBJ2-3, with 7 nucleotides matching TRBD1. Germline V gene lookup returns CDR1 SGHDT and CDR2 YYEEEE. The CDR3 extends over 14 amino acids. With V trimmed by 4 bases and J by 4 bases, 6 bases remained unmatched. The CDR3 bases are TGTGCCAGCAGCATAGAGGGGGCCGCAGATACGCAGTATTTT. Protein: CASSIEGAADTQYF.

The sample holds one count of this clone. The V call is TRBV2, the J call TRBJ1-3, with 7 bases lining up with TRBD1. V lost 2 bases to trimming and J lost 0 bases; unmatched junction nucleotides: 13. The CDR3 covers 19 residues. Germline-derived CDR1 and CDR2 are SNHLY and FYNNEI. The CDR3 here is CASSESGTAILFSGNTIYF. The CDR3 DNA sequence: TGTGCCAGCAGTGAATCTGGGACAGCAATTCTCTTCTCTGGAAACACCATATATTTT.

V gene TRBV11-2 combines with J gene TRBJ2-2, with no clear D. The CDR3 is made up of 14 amino acids. Germline V gene data show CDR1 as SGHAT and CDR2 as FQNNGV. V was shortened by 0 bases and J by 6 bases, with 8 bases between the two germline ends. The CDR3 DNA reads as TGTGCCAGCAGCTTAGAGGGAAAGTCCGGGGAGCTGTTTTTT. Translation: CASSLEGKSGELFF.

The chain has TRBV10-3 and TRBJ1-1; D is uncertain. Trimming cost V 3 bases and J 4 bases, with 6 bases left between them. The germline CDR1 and CDR2 sequences are ENHRY and SYGVKD. CDR3 size: 12 residues. The DNA of the CDR3 is TGTGCCATCAGTGAAGGCAGCACTGAAGCTTTCTTT. Translating it yields CAISEGSTEAFF.

The rearrangement uses TRBV28 and TRBJ2-5; D tentatively reads TRBD1 or TRBD2 (6 bases each). The CDR3 spans 14 residues. Germline V gives CDR1 MDHEN, CDR2 SYDVKM. Trimming took 2 bases from V and 4 from J, leaving 11 bases between them. The DNA of the CDR3 is TGTGCCAGCAGTTTACTCGGGGGCCGAGAGACCCAGTACTTC. This codes for CASSLLGGRETQYF.

The chain employs TRBV25-1 and TRBJ2-1; D possibly uses TRBD1 or TRBD2 (5 bases each). Germline V gene sequence: CDR1 MGHDK, CDR2 SYGVNS. The V end lost 1 base, the J end lost 3 bases, and 16 bases lay between the germline ends. This CDR3 is built from 17 residues. The chain's CDR3 is CASSEFVGTEGYNEQFF. CDR3 DNA sequence: TGTGCCAGCAGTGAATTTGTCGGGACGGAAGGCTACAATGAGCAGTTCTTC.